This section outlines one TCR beta chain sequence together with its context. Taking its sample share into account, this clonotype is large (0.1 to 1%). No base quality information exists; no much larger clone differs at one position. Library creation used 5' RACE. Before sequencing, the TCRbeta libraries were pooled in proportion to the number of cells sorted for each library. Total RNA was extracted from the sorted cells with RNAzol RT, and cDNA was synthesized using an oligo(dT) primer and a template-switching oligo. The TCRbeta V-CDR3-J region was PCR-amplified with Kapa HiFi using a SMARTer oligo primer and a TCRbeta constant-region primer. A second PCR attached Illumina adaptors and sample-specific index barcodes, followed by HighPrep bead cleanup and Bioanalyzer confirmation of a band of roughly 650 bp. Libraries were sequenced on an Illumina MiSeq with 2x151 bp paired-end reads. Turning to the authors' computational methods: An in-house Java program demultiplexed the reads, while MiXCR assigned TCRbeta annotations and counted clonotypes. Repertoire overlap used Morisita-Horn indices from the R package vegan, with UPGMA clustering and Circos plots of recurring clonotypes. Shannon diversity and richness were normalized to the highest possible value given the input cell numbers, yielding values from 0 to 1. CDR3beta sequences were aligned with MUSCLE, distances computed with SeqinR, and multidimensional scaling plotted in R. TCRdb redid the processing of the public reads, applying fastp at Q25 and MiXCR, and retained in-frame beta chains. Every CDR3 protein is listed once, alongside the most common genes and DNA of its rows. In this record, the V and J calls reflect TCRdb's handling and not the investigators' own analysis. The sample records roughly 250 distinct CDR3 sequences, 3% to 3.5% of which are singletons. The top ten hold roughly 40% of the sample.

Measured from the cysteine to the phenylalanine, the CDR3 is 13 residues long. Only the CDR3 part of the read is kept: 39 bases, read in frame from the first base. The germline V gene encodes CDR1 SNHLY and CDR2 FYNNEI. V sheds 4 bases and J sheds 6 bases, leaving 9 bases between their ends. This entry belongs to a study of Japanese encephalitis immunity and Zika vaccine responses (TCRdb year 2021). With respect to the entire study: Included participants received three 5.0 ug doses of alum-adjuvanted ZPIV at weeks 0, 4 and 28. TCR repertoires from a few flavivirus-naive individuals were additionally analyzed at weeks 2, 6 and 52 after the start of ZPIV vaccination. A two-dose regimen of JEV vaccine (IXIARO), with doses given 28 days apart, was administered to some 12 participants two to three months before the first ZPIV dose. The study examined whether earlier vaccination against Japanese encephalitis virus (JEV) or yellow fever virus (YFV) influenced CD4 T cell responses to the Zika vaccine. The ZIKV peptides, 15-mers that overlapped by 11 residues, were chosen for containing NetMHCpan/NetMHCII-predicted epitopes with affinity below 50 nM. About six representative participants per pre-vaccination group were picked for TCR sequencing, using samples from week 52 and from week 0, the point after pre-vaccination but before ZPIV. For stimulation, either ZIKV structural-protein peptide pools divided into flavivirus-conserved and non-conserved sets were used, or JEV or YFV peptides matching the pre-vaccination. One dose of YFV vaccine (YF-VAX) was administered before ZPIV to 11 to 12 participants, and several participants were flavivirus-naive. Summary of the overall study and its limitations: Samples clustered by participant with no similarity between individuals, suggesting no public TCRs were detected. Repertoire similarity across time-points and stimulations was higher in JEV-pre-vaccinated donors than in YFV-pre-vaccinated donors, indicating more clonotypes shared between ZIKV and JEV stimulation. Sample size limitations prevented peptide-pool deconvolution, so the individual peptides driving cross-reactive responses were not identified. The analysis covered only a subset of trial participants who had three doses and adequate samples, rather than the whole vaccinated cohort. CD8 T cell responses of very low magnitude were detected against ZIKV peptide pools and were observed in only a few individuals. In JEV-pre-vaccinated donors, the repertoire richness of CD4 T cells responding to conserved ZIKV epitopes decreased significantly after ZPIV.

PBMCs were labeled with CellTrace CFSE and cultured for approximately 6 days in RPMI with 8% human serum plus peptide pools at 0.9 to 1 ug/mL each. Unfixed proliferating CD4 T cells were sorted on a BD FACSAria as live CD56-CD19-CD16-CD3+CD4+ CFSE-low cells. Enrolled adults were healthy and seronegative for ZIKV, JEV, YFV, DENV and WNV by microneutralization screening. Samples were obtained from a phase 1, double-blinded, randomized, placebo-controlled trial of an alum-adjuvanted Zika purified-inactivated virus (ZPIV) vaccine. Peripheral blood mononuclear cells were isolated by standard procedure and were kept frozen in liquid nitrogen until use.

Sequenced here: antigen-activated CD4+ T cells from blood, cultured, sampled during a Zika inactivated vaccine study. Recombination connected TRBV2 to TRBJ2-2; the D segment cannot be called with confidence. This TCR was recovered from an adult man who received an inactivated Zika virus vaccine. The CDR3 region reads CASSVSHPGELFF. The DNA sequence reads TGTGCCAGCAGTGTTTCGCATCCCGGGGAGCTGTTTTTT. The CDR3 plus the reference TRBV2 and TRBJ2-2 genes for the other parts give the full variable domain: EPEVTQTPSHQVTQMGQEVILRCVPISNHLYFYWYRQILGQKVEFLVSFYNNEISEKSEIFDDQFSVERPDGSNFTLKIRSTKLEDSAMYFCASSVSHPGELFFGEGSRLTVL.